The 29 T cell receptor beta chains reported below all come from one sample, sequenced in a study of blood T cell repertoires in COVID-19. Measured with immunoSEQ multiplex PCR; TCRdb has only the in-frame clones, and not every one. The sample lists some 290,000 clones, around 90% occurring once. The sequenced sample consisted of peripheral blood. The receptors derive from a woman in her forties or fifties who had recovered from COVID-19.

The genes are TRBV3-1 (or the pseudogene TRBV3-2) and TRBJ1-2; possible D gene TRBD1, 5 bases. The V gene lost 1 base and the J gene lost 1 base, with 13 bases spanning the gap. The CDR3 sequence is 16 residues long. Germline loops: CDR1 LGHDT, CDR2 YNNKEL (reference sequence). CDR3 residues: CASSQVRARGNYGYTF. CDR3 DNA sequence: TGTGCCAGCAGCCAAGTCAGGGCAAGGGGTAACTATGGCTACACCTTC.

J is TRBJ2-2 and V is TRBV24-1, with D possibly TRBD1 on 5 matching bases. Trimming removed 2 bases from V and 0 bases from J, with 12 bases in between. Germline V gene lookup returns CDR1 KGHDR and CDR2 SFDVKD. This CDR3 region has 17 residues. In nucleotides, the CDR3 is TGTGCCACCAGTGATTCCCCAAGGACACCGAACACCGGGGAGCTGTTTTTT. Amino acids: CATSDSPRTPNTGELFF.

In its sample, this clone was seen once. The chain employs TRBV5-1 and TRBJ1-3; D possibly corresponds to TRBD1 (5 bases). CDR3 size: 17 residues. V was trimmed by 4 bases and J by 4 bases, leaving 21 bases between them. Per germline, CDR1 SGHRS and CDR2 YFSETQ. The CDR3, as DNA: TGCGCCAGCAGCCTAGGGGAGGTATTAACTTCAGGAAACACCATATATTTT. Translated, it gives CASSLGEVLTSGNTIYF.

The chain recombines TRBV7-9 with TRBJ2-3; 7 bases map to TRBD2. CDR3 length: 18 amino acids. Germline V lookup: CDR1 SEHNR, CDR2 FQNEAQ (reference sequence). V lost 6 bases and J lost 6; bases outside the gene matches: 21. The CDR3, as DNA: TGTGCCAGCAGTCCCAATGTTCTAGGCGGGGGACCGCAGGATACGCAGTATTTT. This translates into CASSPNVLGGGPQDTQYF.

The chain uses TRBV5-1 and TRBJ1-4; 11 bases line up with TRBD1. Trimming at V came to 6 bases and at J to 3 bases, leaving 7 bases not matched to a gene. Germline values: CDR1 SGHRS, CDR2 YFSETQ. The CDR3 runs to 16 residues. For the CDR3, the DNA is TGCGCCAGCACCTCCGGGACAGGGGGATCTAATGAAAAACTGTTTTTT. As protein: CASTSGTGGSNEKLFF.

V is TRBV19 and J is TRBJ2-6, with TRBD2 identical over 7 bases. The germline V gene encodes CDR1 LNHDA and CDR2 SQIVND (reference sequence). The CDR3 length is 17 residues. V dropped 3 bases and J dropped 0; count of bases not matched to a gene: 5. The CDR3 DNA follows: TGTGCCAGTAGTATGGGGGGAGGGGCCTCTGGGGCCAACGTCCTGACTTTC. It yields the protein CASSMGGGASGANVLTF.

The chain combines TRBV4-1 with TRBJ2-7; TRBD2 aligns across 11 bases. In germline, CDR1 is MGHRA, CDR2 YSYEKL. CDR3 size: 15 residues. The V segment lost 5 bases and the J segment 2 bases; nucleotides outside the gene matches: 5. The CDR3, as DNA: TGCGCCAGCAGCGAGGGACTAGCGGAGACCTACGAGCAGTACTTC. This sequence encodes CASSEGLAETYEQYF.

The chain links TRBV14 to TRBJ2-2; possibly TRBD2 for D (6 bases). The CDR3 has 19 residues. Germline values: CDR1 SGHDN, CDR2 FVKESK. Deletions cut 1 base from V and 3 bases from J, with 21 bases between. The chain's CDR3 is CASSQGSGVGRRYTGELFF. In DNA, the CDR3 is TGTGCCAGCAGCCAAGGTTCCGGGGTAGGGAGGCGGTACACCGGGGAGCTGTTTTTT. The variable domain in full, with the rest retrieved from reference TRBV14 and TRBJ2-2, is EAGVTQFPSHSVIEKGQTVTLRCDPISGHDNLYWYRRVMGKEIKFLLHFVKESKQDESGMPNNRFLAERTGGTYSTLKVQPAELEDSGVYFCASSQGSGVGRRYTGELFFGEGSRLTVL.

This clone was recorded only once. This chain uses TRBV29-1 with TRBJ1-2, with D hard to call. Germline CDR1 is SQVTM and CDR2 is ANQGSEA. This CDR3 is 10 amino acids long. As DNA, the CDR3 is TGCACCACTGAGGAGTATGGCTACACCTTC. It is translated as CTTEEYGYTF.

To note about this clone: Other DNA sequences in this sample translate to the same CDR3. The rearrangement joins TRBV18 to TRBJ2-7, with D maybe TRBD2 (6 bases). V was clipped by 3 bases and J by 0 bases, with 9 bases between them. This CDR3 comprises 14 residues. CDR1 is KGHSH and CDR2 is LQKENI in the germline V gene. DNA for the CDR3: TGTGCCAGCTCACCGGGACTCCTCTCCTACGAGCAGTACTTC. Translated: CASSPGLLSYEQYF.

The chain recombines TRBV28 with TRBJ2-5; a possible D gene is TRBD2 (5 bases). Per germline, CDR1 MDHEN and CDR2 SYDVKM. The CDR3 sequence is 17 residues long. V was pared by 7 bases and J by 5 bases, with 26 bases between. The CDR3: CASTTRRGLPTKETQYF. Here the CDR3 DNA reads TGTGCCAGCACCACAAGGAGAGGACTCCCCACTAAGGAGACCCAGTACTTC.

The chain couples TRBV7-9 to TRBJ1-5; a possible D gene is TRBD1 (6 bases). The CDR3 totals 14 residues. Deletions cut 5 bases from V and 3 bases from J, with 11 bases between. The germline gives CDR1 SEHNR, CDR2 FQNEAQ (reference sequence). The CDR3, as DNA: TGTGCCAGCAGCCCCGACAGGTTCAATCAGCCCCAGCATTTT. Residues: CASSPDRFNQPQHF. Full variable domain (remainder filled in from reference TRBV7-9 and TRBJ1-5): DTGVSQNPRHKITKRGQNVTFRCDPISEHNRLYWYRQTLGQGPEFLTYFQNEAQLEKSRLLSDRFSAERPKGSFSTLEIQRTEQGDSAMYLCASSPDRFNQPQHFGDGTRLSIL.

This rearrangement joins TRBV28 to TRBJ2-3, with TRBD1 as a possible D gene (6 bases). The CDR3 sequence is 15 residues long. The germline V and J ends were trimmed by 0 bases and 2 bases, with 9 bases remaining between them. Germline V gives CDR1 MDHEN, CDR2 SYDVKM. The DNA for the CDR3 is TGTGCCAGCAGTTTATGGGACAGCCTCACAGATACGCAGTATTTT. Translated: CASSLWDSLTDTQYF.

The V call is TRBV10-3, the J call TRBJ2-1; D might be TRBD2 (7 bases). Between the trimmed V and J ends, which lost 5 bases and 13 bases, there was a span of 12 bases. Germline CDR1 and CDR2: ENHRY and SYGVKD. This CDR3 comprises 11 residues. The CDR3 sequence: CAISFGGGQFF. In DNA form, the CDR3 reads TGTGCCATCAGTTTTGGGGGGGGCCAGTTCTTC.

The chain is built from TRBV15 and TRBJ1-1; 7 positions agree with TRBD1. The ends lost 0 bases at V and 9 bases at J; junction bases unmatched: 7. CDR1 and CDR2 from the germline V gene are LNHNV and YYDKDF (reference sequence). The CDR3 length is 14 residues. CDR3 DNA: TGTGCCACCAGCAGAGATTTATCACAGGGGAAAGCTTTCTTT. As protein: CATSRDLSQGKAFF.

The V and J genes are TRBV6-5 and TRBJ2-7; 7 nucleotides align to TRBD1. V shed 2 bases and J 5 bases; nucleotides not matched to a gene: 12. CDR3 length: 16 amino acids. CDR1 is MNHEY, CDR2 SVGAGI, per germline. DNA for the CDR3: TGTGCCAGCAGTTACCCCTTGGACAGGCCAAGCCACGAGCAGTACTTC. It specifies CASSYPLDRPSHEQYF.

The chain recombines TRBV4-2 with TRBJ1-3, with 8 nucleotides matching TRBD1. The CDR3 length is 16 residues. The germline V gene has CDR1 LGHNA and CDR2 YNFKEQ. Trimming removed 4 bases from V and 2 bases from J; junction bases left unmatched: 7. The DNA for the CDR3 is TGTGCCAGCAGCCCCAGGGGGCAAATCACTGGAAACACCATATATTTT. Amino acids: CASSPRGQITGNTIYF.

The chain combines TRBV30 with TRBJ1-4, with D possibly matching TRBD1 (6 bases). This CDR3 has 16 residues. Trimming took 4 bases from V and 1 from J, leaving 16 bases between them. Germline lookup yields CDR1 GTSNPN and CDR2 SVGIG (reference sequence). The DNA for the CDR3 is TGTGCCTGGAAGTTGGCCGGGACAATAACTAATGAAAAACTGTTTTTT. Translated: CAWKLAGTITNEKLFF.

The rearrangement links TRBV11-1 to TRBJ2-1; possible D gene TRBD1, 6 bases. The germline V gene encodes CDR1 SGHAT and CDR2 FQDESV (reference sequence). The length of the CDR3 is 16 residues. V lost 3 bases and J 4 bases, leaving 16 bases between the germline ends. The DNA of the CDR3 is TGTGCCAGCAGCTTTTATTCTGGGGGCGGATACAATGAGCAGTTCTTC. As protein: CASSFYSGGGYNEQFF.

The rearrangement uses TRBV19 and TRBJ1-1; 7 bases are a match to TRBD1. With 3 bases clipped from V and 7 bases from J, the junction kept 11 bases outside the gene matches. This CDR3 has 15 amino acids. CDR1 is LNHDA and CDR2 is SQIVND in the germline V gene (reference sequence). The CDR3 nucleotides are TGTGCCAGTAGTATTCGTACAGGGAGGACAGGTGAAGCTTTCTTT. Its translation: CASSIRTGRTGEAFF.

The chain carries TRBV11-2 and TRBJ1-2; weak D call: TRBD1 (5 bases). Trimming left V 3 bases short and J 2 bases short, with 13 bases between. CDR1 is SGHAT, CDR2 FQNNGV, per germline. This CDR3 spans 15 amino acids. DNA of the CDR3: TGTGCCAGCAGCTTTTTCACAGGAGTGAACTATGGCTACACCTTC. Translated: CASSFFTGVNYGYTF. The full variable domain, with the rest looked up from reference TRBV11-2 and TRBJ1-2, is EAGVAQSPRYKIIEKRQSVAFWCNPISGHATLYWYQQILGQGPKLLIQFQNNGVVDDSQLPKDRFSAERLKGVDSTLKIQPAKLEDSAVYLCASSFFTGVNYGYTFGSGTRLTVV.

CDR3 nucleotides: TGTGCCTTCAGAACAGGGGATGCGAATTGGGGGAATGAGCAGTTCTTC. Translated: CAFRTGDANWGNEQFF. The chain is built from TRBV30 and TRBJ2-1; 7 bases are shared with TRBD1. V trimming: 7 bases; J trimming: 7 bases; junction bases outside the gene matches: 19. The germline CDR1 and CDR2 sequences are GTSNPN and SVGIG (reference sequence). CDR3 length equals 16 residues.

The rearrangement links TRBV30 to TRBJ2-1; D is possibly TRBD2 (6 bases). This CDR3 comprises 11 residues. Germline values: CDR1 GTSNPN, CDR2 SVGIG (reference sequence). V shed 3 bases and J shed 12 bases, with 12 bases lying between them. The CDR3 coding sequence is TGTGCCTGGAGCGGACTAATCGGGCAGTTCTTC. This encodes CAWSGLIGQFF.

This clone was counted a few times. This sequence joins TRBV7-8 and TRBJ1-1; no clear D. The CDR3 length is 13 residues. V was pared by 2 bases and J by 4 bases, with 8 bases between. Per the germline V gene, CDR1 is SGHVS and CDR2 is FQNEAQ. In nucleotides, the CDR3 is TGTGCCAGCAGCTTAAGGGCGGGCACTGAAGCTTTCTTT. Translated: CASSLRAGTEAFF.

V and J are TRBV13 and TRBJ1-2; 11 bases line up with TRBD1. The CDR3 contains 17 residues. V dropped 5 bases and J dropped 4; count of bases not matched to a gene: 12. Germline CDR1 reads PRHDT; CDR2 reads FYEKMQ (reference sequence). The CDR3 here is CASSAPGQGVRIYGYTF. CDR3 DNA sequence: TGTGCCAGCAGCGCCCCGGGACAGGGGGTGAGGATCTATGGCTACACCTTC.

This clone appeared many times. V and J are TRBV6-5 and TRBJ1-2, with 7 positions matching TRBD1. The CDR3 sequence is 15 residues long. Trimming cost V 7 bases and J 0 bases; bases outside gene matches: 8. The germline V gene has CDR1 MNHEY and CDR2 SVGAGI. CDR3 nucleotides: TGTGCCAGCAACCCCAGGGGGGTAACTAACTATGGCTACACCTTC. Its protein product is CASNPRGVTNYGYTF.

The chain links TRBV6-5 to TRBJ1-1; D gene uncertain. CDR1 and CDR2 from the germline V gene are MNHEY and SVGAGI. Trimming stripped 0 bases from V and 8 bases from J, with 7 bases between. The CDR3 extends over 12 amino acids. In DNA form, the CDR3 reads TGTGCCAGCAGTTACTCGGGGAGGGAAGCTTTCTTT. This gives the protein CASSYSGREAFF.

The chain couples TRBV19 to TRBJ2-7, with a tentative D call TRBD2 (5 bases). The CDR3 is 15 residues long. With 9 bases removed from V and 1 base from J, the gap between germline ends came to 19 bases. CDR1 and CDR2 from the germline V gene are LNHDA and SQIVND (reference sequence). Here the CDR3 reads CASSKAGPGSYEQYF. CDR3 DNA sequence: TGTGCCAGCTCCAAGGCGGGCCCCGGGTCCTACGAGCAGTACTTC.

This chain links TRBV19 with TRBJ1-1, with unresolved D. CDR1 is LNHDA, CDR2 SQIVND, per germline (reference sequence). The CDR3 runs 15 residues. V was cut by 3 bases and J by 0 bases, with 11 bases left in between. Here the CDR3 DNA reads TGTGCCAGTAGTATCCCACAGACGGTGAACACTGAAGCTTTCTTT. Its translation is CASSIPQTVNTEAFF.